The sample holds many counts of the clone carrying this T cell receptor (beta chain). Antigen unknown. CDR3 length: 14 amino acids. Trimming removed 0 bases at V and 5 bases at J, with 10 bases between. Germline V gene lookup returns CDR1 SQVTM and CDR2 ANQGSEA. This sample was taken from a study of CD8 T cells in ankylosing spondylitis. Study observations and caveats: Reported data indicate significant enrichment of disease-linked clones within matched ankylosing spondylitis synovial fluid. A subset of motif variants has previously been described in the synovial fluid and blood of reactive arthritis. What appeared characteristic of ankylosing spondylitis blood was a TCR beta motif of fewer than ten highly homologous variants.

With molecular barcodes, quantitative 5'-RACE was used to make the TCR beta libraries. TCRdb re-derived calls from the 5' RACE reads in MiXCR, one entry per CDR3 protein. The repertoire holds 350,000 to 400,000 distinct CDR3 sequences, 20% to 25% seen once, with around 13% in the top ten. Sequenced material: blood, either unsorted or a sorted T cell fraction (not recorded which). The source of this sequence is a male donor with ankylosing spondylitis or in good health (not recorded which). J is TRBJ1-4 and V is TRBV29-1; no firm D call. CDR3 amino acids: CSVEDPASNEKLFF. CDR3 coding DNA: TGCAGCGTTGAAGATCCGGCCTCAAATGAAAAACTGTTTTTT.